A single sample is the source of the 9 T cell receptor beta chains below, sequenced in a study of T cell responses to AZD1222 COVID-19 vaccine. Some clones are missing from TCRdb's copy, which holds only in-frame ones; the method was immunoSEQ multiplex PCR. The sample comprises about 210,000 clones, around 94% of which are singletons, and roughly 1.8% rests with the top ten. The sample here was peripheral blood, taken 28 days after the second dose of the MenACWY control vaccine. The receptor set was obtained from an adult who received the MenACWY meningococcal vaccine as a control.

This rearrangement joins TRBV6-2 or TRBV6-3 to TRBJ2-5; TRBD2 agrees at 8 bases. This CDR3 has 14 amino acids. In germline, CDR1 is MNHEY, CDR2 SVGEGT. The V gene end was trimmed by 2 bases and the J gene end by 2 bases; junction bases not matched to a gene: 1. This CDR3 is CASSYGTSQETQYF. CDR3 nucleotide sequence: TGTGCCAGCAGTTACGGGACTAGTCAAGAGACCCAGTACTTC.

The chain links TRBV5-1 to TRBJ2-6; a possible D gene is TRBD2 (6 bases). The CDR3 extends over 16 amino acids. Germline V lookup: CDR1 SGHRS, CDR2 YFSETQ. V was cut by 0 bases and J by 2 bases, with 9 bases left in between. In DNA form, the CDR3 reads TGCGCCAGCAGCTTGGATGCGGGAACTGGGGCCAACGTCCTGACTTTC. Translated, it gives CASSLDAGTGANVLTF.

V and J are TRBV18 and TRBJ1-5; TRBD1 matches at 7 bases. With V trimmed by 2 bases and J by 5 bases, 9 bases remained unmatched. The CDR3 extends over 16 amino acids. Germline CDR1 is KGHSH and CDR2 is LQKENI. CDR3 nucleotide sequence: TGTGCCAGCTCACCAAGACGACAGGGAGAGGATCAGCCCCAGCATTTT. This gives the protein CASSPRRQGEDQPQHF.

This chain connects TRBV30 to TRBJ2-1; D is tentatively TRBD1 or TRBD2 (5 bases each). There are 12 residues in the CDR3. CDR1 is GTSNPN, CDR2 SVGIG, per germline (reference sequence). Trimming took 0 bases from V and 9 from J, leaving 9 bases between them. The CDR3 protein is CAWSVLGGEQFF. The CDR3 region has the DNA TGTGCCTGGAGTGTACTTGGGGGTGAGCAGTTCTTC.

The rearrangement uses TRBV6-5 and TRBJ1-5; no firm D call. This CDR3 is built from 13 residues. Germline lookup yields CDR1 MNHEY and CDR2 SVGAGI. V dropped 2 bases and J dropped 7 bases, with 9 bases sitting between them. In nucleotides, the CDR3 is TGTGCCAGCAGTTACATTCCAACCCAGCCCCAGCATTTT. Encoded protein: CASSYIPTQPQHF.

This sequence joins TRBV6-9 and TRBJ1-1; perhaps TRBD1 as D (6 bases). This CDR3 has 15 amino acids. V lost 2 bases to trimming and J lost 2 bases, with 12 bases between them. Germline V gene sequence: CDR1 MNHGY, CDR2 SVAAGI. CDR3 in amino acids: CASSYIRTVNTEAFF. The CDR3 coding sequence is TGTGCCAGCAGTTATATCCGGACAGTAAACACTGAAGCTTTCTTT.

This sequence joins TRBV5-4 and TRBJ2-1, with 7 bases aligning to TRBD2. The V gene end was trimmed by 2 bases and the J gene end by 4 bases; junction bases not matched to a gene: 6. The germline V gene has CDR1 SGHNT and CDR2 YYREEE (reference sequence). This CDR3 is 15 amino acids long. CDR3: CASSFGGGQYNEQFF. The CDR3 nucleotides read TGTGCCAGCAGCTTTGGCGGGGGTCAATACAATGAGCAGTTCTTC. The complete variable domain, with remaining parts taken from reference TRBV5-4 and TRBJ2-1, reads ETGVTQSPTHLIKTRGQQVTLRCSSQSGHNTVSWYQQALGQGPQFIFQYYREEENGRGNFPPRFSGLQFPNYSSELNVNALELDDSALYLCASSFGGGQYNEQFFGPGTRLTVL.

This clone is a singleton in its sample. The chain has TRBV5-4 and TRBJ2-7; 9 bases are shared with TRBD1. There are 14 residues in the CDR3. Germline CDR1 SGHNT, CDR2 YYREEE (reference sequence). V lost 5 bases and J lost 3; bases outside the gene matches: 6. The CDR3 loop is CASRPGTGFYEQYF. As DNA, the CDR3 is TGTGCCAGCAGACCCGGGACAGGGTTCTACGAGCAGTACTTC.

The chain is built from TRBV4-1 and TRBJ2-2, with 12 bases aligning to TRBD2. CDR1 and CDR2 from the germline V gene are MGHRA and YSYEKL. CDR3 length: 15 residues. V gave up 6 bases and J gave up 4 bases; unmatched junction bases: 3. CDR3 in DNA: TGCGCCAGCAGAATACTAGCGGGGGGCACCGGGGAGCTGTTTTTT. It is translated as CASRILAGGTGELFF.